The present TCR beta chain was sequenced within a study of cytomegalovirus exposure and HLA in healthy donors. Study-wide points: Sequencing artifact likely explains a cluster of highly shared sequence variants.

Germline CDR1 LNHNV, CDR2 YYDKDF (reference sequence). The CDR3 is 17 amino acids. J gave up 5 bases and V 5 bases, and 16 bases lay outside the gene matches. PCR employed 60 Vbeta and 13 Jbeta primers. The method was immunoSEQ multiplex PCR; TCRdb's version includes in-frame clones alone and lacks a portion of them. This table has about 200,000 clones, about 13% appearing once. This clone was seen only a few times. The target antigen is unknown. The sequence derives from a man in his fifties or sixties in good health and CMV-seropositive. This chain joins TRBV15 and TRBJ2-5; 8 nucleotides align to TRBD2. Sample: PBMCs. CDR3 coding DNA: TGTGCCACCAGCGGAACCCCGGGGGGGCAGAGTGGTGAGACCCAGTACTTC. It yields the protein CATSGTPGGQSGETQYF. Drawing the rest from reference TRBV15 and TRBJ2-5, the complete variable domain is DAMVIQNPRYQVTQFGKPVTLSCSQTLNHNVMYWYQQKSSQAPKLLFHYYDKDFNNEADTPDNFQSRRPNTSFCFLDIRSPGLGDTAMYLCATSGTPGGQSGETQYFGPGTRLLVL.